This T cell receptor (beta chain) originates from a study of cytomegalovirus exposure and HLA in healthy donors. Findings of the study overall: Productive status was seen about 90% or about 30% of the time for most TCR beta V segments in an earlier analysis. A later analysis revealed that TCR association rates differed between HLA loci, peaking at DRB1 and bottoming out at HLA-C. Reported results showed that the classifier diagnosed cytomegalovirus status with high specificity and sensitivity. In a later analysis, a genetic analysis reported fewer productive-TCR N-insertions in an Asian-associated ancestry cluster than the cohort average.

This clone was seen ten or more times. As yet, its antigen is unknown. This CDR3 comprises 14 residues. CDR1 is SGHNT, CDR2 YENEEA, per germline. The V and J ends lost 5 bases and 4 bases, in that order; junction bases with no gene match: 7. 60 Vbeta and 13 Jbeta primers were used in PCR. Assay used: immunoSEQ multiplex PCR; TCRdb lists only in-frame clones, some missing. The table records about 110,000 clones, about two thirds of them present only once. This clonotype was sampled from a woman aged 70-85 years in good health and CMV-seropositive. The sequencing sample was made of PBMCs. The chain is built from TRBV11-3 and TRBJ2-7, with 8 nucleotides matching TRBD2. Written as DNA, the CDR3 is TGTGCCAGCAGCCAAGCGGGGGACGGATACGAGCAGTACTTC. This encodes CASSQAGDGYEQYF.